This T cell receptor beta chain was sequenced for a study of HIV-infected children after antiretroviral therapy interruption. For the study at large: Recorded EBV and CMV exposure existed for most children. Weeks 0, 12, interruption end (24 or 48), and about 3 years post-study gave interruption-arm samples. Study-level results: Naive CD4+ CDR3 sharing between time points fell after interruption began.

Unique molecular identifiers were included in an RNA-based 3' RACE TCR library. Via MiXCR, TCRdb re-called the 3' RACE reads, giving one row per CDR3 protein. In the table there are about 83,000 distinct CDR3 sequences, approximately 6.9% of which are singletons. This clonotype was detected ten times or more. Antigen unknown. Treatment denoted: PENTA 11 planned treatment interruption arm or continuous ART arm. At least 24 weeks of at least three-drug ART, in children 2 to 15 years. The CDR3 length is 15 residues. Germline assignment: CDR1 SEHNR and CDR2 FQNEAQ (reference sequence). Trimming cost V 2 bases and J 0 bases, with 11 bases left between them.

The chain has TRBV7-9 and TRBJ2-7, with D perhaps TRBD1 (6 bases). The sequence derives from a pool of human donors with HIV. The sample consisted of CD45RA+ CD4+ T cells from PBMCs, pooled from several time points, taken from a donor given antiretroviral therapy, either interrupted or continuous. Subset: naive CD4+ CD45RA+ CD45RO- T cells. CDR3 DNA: TGTGCCAGCAGCTTATACAGGGCGGGCTCCTACGAGCAGTACTTC. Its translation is CASSLYRAGSYEQYF.